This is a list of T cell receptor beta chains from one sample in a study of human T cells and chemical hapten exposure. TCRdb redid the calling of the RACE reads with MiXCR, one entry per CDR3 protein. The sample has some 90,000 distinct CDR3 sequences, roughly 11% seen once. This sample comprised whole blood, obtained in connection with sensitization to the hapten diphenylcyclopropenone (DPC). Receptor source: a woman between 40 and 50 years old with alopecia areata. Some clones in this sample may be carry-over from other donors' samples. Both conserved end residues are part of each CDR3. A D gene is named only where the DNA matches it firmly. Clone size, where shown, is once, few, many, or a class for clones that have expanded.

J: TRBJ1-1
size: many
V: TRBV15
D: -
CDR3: CATSRDGLPGTEAFF
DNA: TGTGCCACCAGCAGAGATGGGCTTCCGGGAACTGAAGCTTTCTTT

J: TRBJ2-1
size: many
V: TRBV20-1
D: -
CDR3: CSAGGFYNEQFF
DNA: TGCAGTGCGGGAGGATTTTACAATGAGCAGTTCTTC

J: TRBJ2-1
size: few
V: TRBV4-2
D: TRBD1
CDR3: CASSQTRDRVNEQFF
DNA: TGTGCCAGCAGCCAGACCCGGGACAGGGTAAATGAGCAGTTCTTC

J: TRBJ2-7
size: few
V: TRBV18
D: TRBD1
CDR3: CASSPGTAYYEQYF
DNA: TGTGCCAGCTCTCCCGGGACAGCTTACTACGAGCAGTACTTC

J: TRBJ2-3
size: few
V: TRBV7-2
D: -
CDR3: CASSLYGGRAWSTDTQYF
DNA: TGTGCCAGCAGCTTATACGGGGGCCGGGCCTGGAGCACAGATACGCAGTATTTT

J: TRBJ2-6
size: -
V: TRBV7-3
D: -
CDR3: CASSFYSHSGANVLTF
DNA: TGTGCCAGCAGCTTCTACAGCCACTCTGGGGCCAACGTCCTGACTTTC

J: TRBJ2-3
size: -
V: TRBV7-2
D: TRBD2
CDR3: CASSSKGGLAGSVMGTQYF
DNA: TGTGCCAGCAGCTCGAAAGGAGGCCTAGCGGGATCGGTCATGGGTACGCAGTATTTT

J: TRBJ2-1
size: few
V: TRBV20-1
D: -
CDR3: CSARGFSYNEQFF
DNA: TGCAGTGCTAGGGGCTTCTCCTACAATGAGCAGTTCTTC

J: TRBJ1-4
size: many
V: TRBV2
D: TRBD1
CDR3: CAGGTGGAATNEKLFF
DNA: TGTGCCGGCGGGACAGGGGGCGCGGCAACTAATGAAAAACTGTTTTTT

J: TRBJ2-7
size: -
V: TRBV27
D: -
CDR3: CASSFRGGEQYF
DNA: TGTGCCAGCAGTTTTAGGGGGGGCGAGCAGTACTTC

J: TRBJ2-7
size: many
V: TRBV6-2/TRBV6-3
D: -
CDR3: CASSYGTSTYEQYF
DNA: TGTGCCAGCAGCTACGGGACTTCCACCTACGAGCAGTACTTC

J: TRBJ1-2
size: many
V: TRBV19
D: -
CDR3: CASSLNGGGPDYGYTF
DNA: TGTGCCAGTAGCCTCAATGGGGGAGGACCGGACTATGGCTACACCTTC

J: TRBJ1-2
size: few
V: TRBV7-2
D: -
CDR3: CASSLDNRAFFYGYTF
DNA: TGTGCCAGCAGCTTAGATAACAGGGCCTTCTTCTATGGCTACACCTTC

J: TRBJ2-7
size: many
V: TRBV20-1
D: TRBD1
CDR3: CSANNPGQGDYEQYF
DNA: TGCAGTGCTAACAACCCGGGACAGGGGGACTACGAGCAGTACTTC

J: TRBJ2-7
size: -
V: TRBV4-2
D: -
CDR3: CASSQEEGGRYHEQYF
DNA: TGTGCCAGCAGCCAAGAAGAGGGGGGGCGGTACCACGAGCAGTACTTC

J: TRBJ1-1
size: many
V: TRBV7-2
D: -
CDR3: CASSWRGVTEAFF
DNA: TGTGCCAGCAGCTGGAGGGGGGTTACTGAAGCTTTCTTT

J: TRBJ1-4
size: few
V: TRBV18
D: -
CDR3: CASSPPGSPNEKLFF
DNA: TGTGCCAGCTCACCTCCTGGGTCCCCTAATGAAAAACTGTTTTTT

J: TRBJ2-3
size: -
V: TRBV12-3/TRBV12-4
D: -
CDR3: CASRPWGTDTQYF
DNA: TGTGCCAGCCGTCCGTGGGGTACAGATACGCAGTATTTT

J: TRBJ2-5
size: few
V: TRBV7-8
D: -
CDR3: CASSLGALGTQYF
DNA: TGTGCCAGCAGCTTAGGGGCCCTCGGGACCCAGTACTTC

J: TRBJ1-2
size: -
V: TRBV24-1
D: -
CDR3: CATSEEDLLGEGTYGYTF
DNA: TGTGCCACCAGTGAGGAAGACCTCCTCGGGGAGGGAACCTATGGCTACACCTTC

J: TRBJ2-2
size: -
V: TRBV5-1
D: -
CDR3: CASSGAARRMFANTGELFF
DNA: TGCGCCAGCAGCGGGGCGGCACGCCGGATGTTCGCGAACACCGGGGAGCTGTTTTTT

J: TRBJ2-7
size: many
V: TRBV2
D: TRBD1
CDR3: CASSVGTGGPYEQYF
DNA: TGTGCCAGCAGTGTCGGGACAGGGGGACCCTACGAGCAGTACTTC

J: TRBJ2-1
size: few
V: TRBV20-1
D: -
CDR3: CSAQGNDNEQFF
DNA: TGCAGTGCTCAGGGGAACGACAATGAGCAGTTCTTC

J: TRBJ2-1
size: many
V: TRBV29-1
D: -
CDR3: CSVGGVPYNEQFF
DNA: TGCAGCGTTGGGGGGGTACCCTACAATGAGCAGTTCTTC

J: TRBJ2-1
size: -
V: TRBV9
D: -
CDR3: CASSVAPRNNEQFF
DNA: TGTGCCAGCAGCGTAGCTCCACGGAACAATGAGCAGTTCTTC

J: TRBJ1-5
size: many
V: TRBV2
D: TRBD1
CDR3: CASSRGQENQPQHF
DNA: TGTGCCAGCAGTCGGGGACAGGAGAATCAGCCCCAGCATTTT

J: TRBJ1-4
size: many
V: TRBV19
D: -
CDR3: CASSMTPTNEKLFF
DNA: TGTGCCAGTAGTATGACACCAACTAATGAAAAACTGTTTTTT

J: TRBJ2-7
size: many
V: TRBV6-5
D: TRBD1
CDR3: CASSSLGQGPPQQYF
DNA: TGTGCCAGCAGTTCTCTGGGACAGGGTCCCCCTCAGCAGTACTTC

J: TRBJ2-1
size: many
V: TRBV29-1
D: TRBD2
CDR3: CSVLISGDNEQFF
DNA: TGCAGCGTTTTGATTAGCGGGGACAATGAGCAGTTCTTC

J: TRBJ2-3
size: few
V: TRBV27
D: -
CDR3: CASSLSGLVTTDTQYF
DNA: TGTGCCAGCAGTTTATCGGGGTTGGTCACCACAGATACGCAGTATTTT

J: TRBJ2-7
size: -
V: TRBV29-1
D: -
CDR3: CSVGGRSASYEQYF
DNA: TGCAGCGTTGGAGGGCGCTCTGCCTCCTACGAGCAGTACTTC

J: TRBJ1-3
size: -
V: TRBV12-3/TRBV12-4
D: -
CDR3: CASKRGGNTIYF
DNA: TGTGCCAGCAAAAGGGGGGGAAACACCATATATTTT

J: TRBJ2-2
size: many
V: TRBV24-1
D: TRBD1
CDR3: CATSDSRQGDTGELFF
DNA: TGTGCCACCAGTGATTCAAGGCAGGGGGACACCGGGGAGCTGTTTTTT

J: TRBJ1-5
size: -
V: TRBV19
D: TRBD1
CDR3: CASNEDRDSNQPQHF
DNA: TGTGCCAGTAATGAGGACAGGGATAGCAATCAGCCCCAGCATTTT

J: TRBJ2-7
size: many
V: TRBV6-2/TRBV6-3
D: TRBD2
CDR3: CASSQTASGSREQYF
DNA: TGTGCCAGCAGCCAAACGGCTAGCGGGAGTCGCGAGCAGTACTTC

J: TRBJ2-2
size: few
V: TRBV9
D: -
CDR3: CASSVGGPGELFF
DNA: TGTGCCAGCAGCGTAGGGGGACCCGGGGAGCTGTTTTTT

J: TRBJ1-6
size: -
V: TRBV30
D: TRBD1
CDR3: CAWGRGTQSPLHF
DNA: TGTGCCTGGGGCAGGGGGACCCAATCACCCCTCCACTTT

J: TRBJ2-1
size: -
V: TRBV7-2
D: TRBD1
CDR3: CASSPDRGQGEQFF
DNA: TGTGCCAGCAGCCCCGACAGGGGGCAAGGTGAGCAGTTCTTC

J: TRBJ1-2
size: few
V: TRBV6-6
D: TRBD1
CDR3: CASSRNTGGVRYGYTF
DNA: TGTGCCAGCAGCAGAAACACAGGGGGAGTTCGCTATGGCTACACCTTC

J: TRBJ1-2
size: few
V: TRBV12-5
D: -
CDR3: CASGLDSGIHGYTF
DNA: TGTGCTAGTGGTTTAGACTCGGGGATCCATGGCTACACCTTC

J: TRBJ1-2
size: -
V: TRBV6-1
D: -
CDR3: CASSEWGQENSYTF
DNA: TGTGCCAGCAGTGAATGGGGTCAGGAGAATTCCTACACCTTC

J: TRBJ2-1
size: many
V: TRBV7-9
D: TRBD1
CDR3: CASSLVRQGTEQFF
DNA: TGTGCCAGCAGCTTAGTCCGACAGGGGACTGAGCAGTTCTTC

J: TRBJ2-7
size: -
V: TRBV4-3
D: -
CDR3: CASSQTDSFYEQYF
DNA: TGCGCCAGCAGCCAGACCGACAGCTTCTACGAGCAGTACTTC

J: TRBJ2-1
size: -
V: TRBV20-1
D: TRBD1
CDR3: CSANEDRGLNEQFF
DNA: TGCAGTGCTAACGAGGACAGGGGGCTGAATGAGCAGTTCTTC

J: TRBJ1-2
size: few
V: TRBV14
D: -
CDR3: CASSPDSPNYGYTF
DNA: TGTGCCAGCTCTCCGGACAGCCCAAACTATGGCTACACCTTC

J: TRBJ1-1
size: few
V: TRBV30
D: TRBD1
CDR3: CAWNPPWTGNTEAFF
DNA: TGTGCCTGGAACCCCCCATGGACAGGGAACACTGAAGCTTTCTTT